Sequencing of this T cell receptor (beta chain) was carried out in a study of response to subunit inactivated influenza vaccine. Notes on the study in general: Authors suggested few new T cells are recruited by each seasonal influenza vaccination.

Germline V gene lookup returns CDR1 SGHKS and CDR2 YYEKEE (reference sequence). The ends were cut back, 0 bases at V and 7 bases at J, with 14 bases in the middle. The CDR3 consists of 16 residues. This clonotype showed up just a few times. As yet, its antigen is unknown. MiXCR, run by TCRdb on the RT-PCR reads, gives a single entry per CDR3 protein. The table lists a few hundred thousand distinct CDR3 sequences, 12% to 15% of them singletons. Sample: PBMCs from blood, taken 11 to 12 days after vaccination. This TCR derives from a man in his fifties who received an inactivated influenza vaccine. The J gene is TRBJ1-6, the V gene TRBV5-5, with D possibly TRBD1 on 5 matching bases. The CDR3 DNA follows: TGTGCCAGCAGCTTGGGACAGTGGCTCGGGAATTCACCCCTCCACTTT. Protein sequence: CASSLGQWLGNSPLHF.